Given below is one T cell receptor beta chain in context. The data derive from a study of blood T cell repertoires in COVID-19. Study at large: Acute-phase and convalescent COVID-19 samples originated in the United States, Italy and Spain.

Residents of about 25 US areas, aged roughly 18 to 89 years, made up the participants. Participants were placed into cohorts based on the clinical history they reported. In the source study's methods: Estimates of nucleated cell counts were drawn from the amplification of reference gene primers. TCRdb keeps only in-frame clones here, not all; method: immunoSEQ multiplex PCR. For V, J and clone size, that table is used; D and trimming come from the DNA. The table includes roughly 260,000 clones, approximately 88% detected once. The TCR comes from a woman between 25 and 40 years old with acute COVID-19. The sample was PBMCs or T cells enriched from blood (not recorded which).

In nucleotides, the CDR3 is TGTGCCAGCAGTGCGCGGGTTACTCAGAACTATGGCTACACCTTC. Its protein is CASSARVTQNYGYTF. The chain uses TRBV2 and TRBJ1-2; no clear D. The V end lost 4 bases, the J end lost 2 bases, and 14 bases lay between the germline ends. The length of the CDR3 is 15 residues. In germline, CDR1 is SNHLY, CDR2 FYNNEI.